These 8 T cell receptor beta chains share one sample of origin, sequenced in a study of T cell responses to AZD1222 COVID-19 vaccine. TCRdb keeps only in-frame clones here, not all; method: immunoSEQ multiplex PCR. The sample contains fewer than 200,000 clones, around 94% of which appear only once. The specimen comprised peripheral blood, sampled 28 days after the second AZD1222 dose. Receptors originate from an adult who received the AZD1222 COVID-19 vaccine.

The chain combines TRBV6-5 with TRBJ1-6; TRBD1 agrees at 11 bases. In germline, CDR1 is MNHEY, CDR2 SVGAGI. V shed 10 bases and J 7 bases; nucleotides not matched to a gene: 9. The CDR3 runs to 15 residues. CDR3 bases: TGTGCCACCTCGGACAGGGGGCTCAGGAATTCACCCCTCCACTTT. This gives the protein CATSDRGLRNSPLHF.

The CDR3 DNA reads TGTGCCAGCAGCTTGTCCGGTTCTGGGGCCAACGTCCTGACTTTC. Translated, it gives CASSLSGSGANVLTF. The chain joins TRBV7-9 to TRBJ2-6; D uncertain. This CDR3 has 15 amino acids. Germline V CDR1 and CDR2: SEHNR, FQNEAQ (reference sequence). Trimming cost V 3 bases and J 1 base, with 7 bases left between them.

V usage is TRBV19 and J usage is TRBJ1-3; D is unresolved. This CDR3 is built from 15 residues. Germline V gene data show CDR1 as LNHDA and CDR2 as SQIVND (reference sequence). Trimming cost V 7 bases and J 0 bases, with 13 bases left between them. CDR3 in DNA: TGTGCCAGTACCATAGGACGGAGCTCTGGAAACACCATATATTTT. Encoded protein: CASTIGRSSGNTIYF.

The CDR3 region is CASSQAGQSYEQYF. CDR3 DNA sequence: TGTGCCAGCAGCCAAGCCGGACAATCATACGAGCAGTACTTC. The genes are TRBV14 and TRBJ2-7, with TRBD1 as a possible D gene (5 bases). CDR1 and CDR2 (germline): SGHDN, FVKESK. Trimming took 1 base from V and 4 from J, leaving 11 bases between them. This CDR3 comprises 14 residues.

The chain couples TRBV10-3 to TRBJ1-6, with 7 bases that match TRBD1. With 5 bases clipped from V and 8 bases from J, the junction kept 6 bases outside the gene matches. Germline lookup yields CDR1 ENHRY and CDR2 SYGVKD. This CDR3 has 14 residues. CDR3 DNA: TGTGCCATCAGTAACAGGGGTCCGGATTCACCCCTCCACTTT. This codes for CAISNRGPDSPLHF.

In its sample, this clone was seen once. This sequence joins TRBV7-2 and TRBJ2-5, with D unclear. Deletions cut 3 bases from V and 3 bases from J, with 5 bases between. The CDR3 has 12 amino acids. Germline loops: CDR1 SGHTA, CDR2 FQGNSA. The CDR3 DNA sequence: TGTGCCAGCAGCTTTCCAAAAGAGACCCAGTACTTC. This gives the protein CASSFPKETQYF.

The CDR3 bases are TGTGCCTGGGGGACAGGGATGGGGGAGCAGTACTTC. Amino acid sequence: CAWGTGMGEQYF. The V gene is TRBV30, the J gene TRBJ2-7; 9 nucleotides align to TRBD1. The CDR3 length is 12 residues. The germline V gene encodes CDR1 GTSNPN and CDR2 SVGIG (reference sequence). V was pared by 5 bases and J by 7 bases, with 6 bases of the junction left unmatched.

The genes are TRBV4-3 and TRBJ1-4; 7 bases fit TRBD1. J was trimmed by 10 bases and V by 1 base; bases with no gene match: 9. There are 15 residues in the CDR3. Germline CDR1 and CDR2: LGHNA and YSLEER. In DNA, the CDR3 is TGCGCCAGCAGCCAAGCTAACAGGGGACTCGGAAAACTGTTTTTT. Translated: CASSQANRGLGKLFF.